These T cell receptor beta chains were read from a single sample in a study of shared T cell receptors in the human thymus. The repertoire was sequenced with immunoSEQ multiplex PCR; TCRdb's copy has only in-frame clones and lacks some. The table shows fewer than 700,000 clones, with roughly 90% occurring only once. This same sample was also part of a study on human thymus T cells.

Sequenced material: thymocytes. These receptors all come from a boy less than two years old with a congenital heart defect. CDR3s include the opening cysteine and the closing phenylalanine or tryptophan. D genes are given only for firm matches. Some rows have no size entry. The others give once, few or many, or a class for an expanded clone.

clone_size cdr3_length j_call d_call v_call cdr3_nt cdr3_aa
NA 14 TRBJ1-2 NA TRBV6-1 TGTGCCAGCAGTGAACGACAGGCCAGTGGAGTTCTCACCTTC CASSERQASGVLTF
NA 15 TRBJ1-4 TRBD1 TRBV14 TGTGCCAGCAGCCAAGATGACAGGGGGGACGAAAAACTGTTTTTT CASSQDDRGDEKLFF
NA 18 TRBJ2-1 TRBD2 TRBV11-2 TGTGCCAGCAGCTTAGGCCCCCCCCCTAGCGGGAGGGCCAATGAGCAGTTCTTC CASSLGPPPSGRANEQFF
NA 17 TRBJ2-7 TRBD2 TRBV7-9 TGTGCCAGCAGCTCGCGGCGGGGGACTAGCGGGTTGTACGAGCAGTACTTC CASSSRRGTSGLYEQYF
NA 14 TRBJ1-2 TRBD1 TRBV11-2 TGTGCCAGCAGCCGGACAGGGCTGGGCTATGGCTACACCTTC CASSRTGLGYGYTF
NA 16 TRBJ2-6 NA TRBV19 TGTGCCAGTAGTACGACTAAGGGCGCCGGGGCCAACGTCCTGACTTTC CASSTTKGAGANVLTF
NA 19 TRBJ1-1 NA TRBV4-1 TGCGCCAGCAGCCAAGATAGTGGGGCCGGAGGGGTGGGGAACACTGAAGCTTTCTTT CASSQDSGAGGVGNTEAFF
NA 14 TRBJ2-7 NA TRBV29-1 TGCAGCGTTCAAACGCCGGCGGGGTGGGACGAGCAGTACTTC CSVQTPAGWDEQYF
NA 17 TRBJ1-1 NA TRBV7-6 TGTGCCAGCAGCTTAATTGGGTCGGGGGGCCCGAACACTGAAGCTTTCTTT CASSLIGSGGPNTEAFF
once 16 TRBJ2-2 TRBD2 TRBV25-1 TGTGCCAGCAGTGAAAGGGGACTAGCGAACACCGGGGAGCTGTTTTTT CASSERGLANTGELFF
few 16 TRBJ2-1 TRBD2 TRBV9 TGTGCCAGCAGCGTCCCAGCGAGCGGGAGGGCCCGTGAGCAGTTCTTC CASSVPASGRAREQFF
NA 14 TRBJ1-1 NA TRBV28 TGTGCCAGCAGTTTCTGGACAGCGAACACTGAAGCTTTCTTT CASSFWTANTEAFF
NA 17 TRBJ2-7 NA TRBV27 TGTGCCAGCAGTTTAGTACTCCAACGGGTGCCCCTGGGCGAGCAGTACTTC CASSLVLQRVPLGEQYF
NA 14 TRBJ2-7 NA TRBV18 TGTGCCAGCTCAACCGGGACACCTACCTACGAGCAGTACTTC CASSTGTPTYEQYF
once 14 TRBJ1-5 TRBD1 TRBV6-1 TGTGCCAGCAGTCCTTGGGACAGGAACTCGACGCAGCATTTT CASSPWDRNSTQHF
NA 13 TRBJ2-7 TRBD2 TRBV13 TGTGCCAGCAGCTTAGAAGCGGGGGACGAGCAGTACTTC CASSLEAGDEQYF
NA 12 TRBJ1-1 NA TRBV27 TGTGCCTCGATGGGGGGGAACACTGAAGCTTTCTTT CASMGGNTEAFF
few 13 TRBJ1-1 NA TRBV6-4 TGTGCCAGCAGTGCCGGAACGAGGCAAGCGGCTTTCTTT CASSAGTRQAAFF
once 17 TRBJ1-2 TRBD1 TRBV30 TGTGCCTGGAGTTCATCTCTCCGGGACAGGGGAGACTATGGCTACACCTTC CAWSSSLRDRGDYGYTF
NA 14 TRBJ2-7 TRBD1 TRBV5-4 TGTGCCAGCAGCTGGACAGGGGAACGGGACGAGCAGTACTTC CASSWTGERDEQYF
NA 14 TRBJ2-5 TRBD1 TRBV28 TGTGCCACCGTTACGACAGGGTTTAGAGAGACCCAGTACTTC CATVTTGFRETQYF
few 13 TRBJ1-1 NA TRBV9 TGTGCCAGCAGCGTAGGGGGGCAGACTGAAGCTTTCTTT CASSVGGQTEAFF
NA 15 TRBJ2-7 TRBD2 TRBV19 TGTGCCTCCCGGGGGGGACCGGAGGGCTCCTACGAGCAGTACTTC CASRGGPEGSYEQYF
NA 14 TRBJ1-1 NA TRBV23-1 TGCGCCAGCAGTCATCCGACAGAGGACACTGAAGCTTTCTTT CASSHPTEDTEAFF
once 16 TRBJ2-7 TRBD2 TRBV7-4 TGTGCCAGCAGCAAACAGCGGGAGGTTCGCTCCTACGAGCAGTACTTC CASSKQREVRSYEQYF
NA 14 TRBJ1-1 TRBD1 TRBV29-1 TGCAGCGTTGCCCGGACAGGGGAAGGCACTGAAGCTTTCTTT CSVARTGEGTEAFF
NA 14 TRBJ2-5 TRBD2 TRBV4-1 TGCGCCAGCAGCCGGGGACTAGGTTCCGGGGCCCAGTACTTC CASSRGLGSGAQYF
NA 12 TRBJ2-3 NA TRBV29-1 TGCAGCCTCGAACCGCGAACAGATACGCAGTATTTT CSLEPRTDTQYF
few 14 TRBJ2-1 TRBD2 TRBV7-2 TGTGCCAGCAGCTTAACGGCGGGAGGCAATGAGCAGTTCTTC CASSLTAGGNEQFF
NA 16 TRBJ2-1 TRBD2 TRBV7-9 TGTGCCAGCACCCTAGAGATGGCGGGAGGGCGTAATGAGCAGTTCTTC CASTLEMAGGRNEQFF
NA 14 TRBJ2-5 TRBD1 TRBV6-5 TGTGCCAGCAGCTGCGGACAGGGAGGAGAGACCCAGTACTTC CASSCGQGGETQYF
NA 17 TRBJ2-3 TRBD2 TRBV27 TGTGCCAGCAGTCCCAATTCGACGGCGGGAGGGGCAGATACGCAGTATTTT CASSPNSTAGGADTQYF
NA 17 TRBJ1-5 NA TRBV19 TGTGCCAGTAGTATAAGGTCAGTCACGAGGATCAATCAGCCCCAGCATTTT CASSIRSVTRINQPQHF
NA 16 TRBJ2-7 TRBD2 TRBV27 TGTGCCAGCAGACAAGGGCTAGCGGGGGTCCCCTACGAGCAGTACTTC CASRQGLAGVPYEQYF
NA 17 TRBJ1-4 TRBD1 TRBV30 TGTGCCTGGACCCCTCAGGACAGGGTTCCAACTAATGAAAAACTGTTTTTT CAWTPQDRVPTNEKLFF
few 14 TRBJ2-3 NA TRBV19 TGTGCCAGTAGTATCGAGCGGAGCACAGATACGCAGTATTTT CASSIERSTDTQYF
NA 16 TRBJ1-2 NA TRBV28 TGTGCCAGCAGTTTATGCACCAGGGGAATTGACTATGGCTACACCTTC CASSLCTRGIDYGYTF
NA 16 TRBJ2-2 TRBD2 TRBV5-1 TGCGCCAGCAGCTCATGTACGACTAGCCCCCCCGGGGAGCTGTTTTTT CASSSCTTSPPGELFF
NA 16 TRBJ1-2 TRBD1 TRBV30 TGTGCCTGGAGTGTACCCCCCCCGGACAGGATCTATGGCTACACCTTC CAWSVPPPDRIYGYTF
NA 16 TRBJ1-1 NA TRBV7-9 TGTGCCAGCAGCTTAGCAGATGCGGCCCGGGGGACTGAAGCTTTCTTT CASSLADAARGTEAFF
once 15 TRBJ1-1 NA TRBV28 TGTGCCAGCAGCTCTATGCGGGCATTGAACACTGAAGCTTTCTTT CASSSMRALNTEAFF
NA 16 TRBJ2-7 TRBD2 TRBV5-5 TGTGCCAGCACCCCGGGGAGGACTAGGTGGGGCAACGAGCAGTACTTC CASTPGRTRWGNEQYF
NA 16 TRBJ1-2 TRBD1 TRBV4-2 TGTGCCAGCAGCCAGAAGGGTCCGGGACAGTTCTATGGCTACACCTTC CASSQKGPGQFYGYTF